This is a list of T cell receptor beta chains from one sample in a study of T-cell memory formation after mild COVID-19. TCRdb recomputed calls from the 5' RACE reads with MiXCR, one row per CDR3 protein. The repertoire consists of 200,000 or so distinct CDR3 sequences, with over 9% occurring once and the leading ten covering roughly 3.5%. Sequencing was done on a sample of PBMCs or a T cell subset sorted from them (not recorded which). These receptors were collected from a man between 18 and 35 years old who had mild COVID-19 (a few samples of this study predate the infection). Cell type and time point are not known. The CDR3 runs from the conserved cysteine through the conserved F or W. The D gene is left open where the match is weak. Clone size is given for some rows only: seen once, a few or many times, or a class if the clone is expanded.

v_gene	abundance	j_gene	d_gene	CDR3nt	CDR3aa
TRBV6-2/TRBV6-3	few	TRBJ1-2	NA	TGTGCCAGCAGTTACCCCCGACGTGTTAGCGGCTACACCTTC	CASSYPRRVSGYTF
TRBV12-3/TRBV12-4	many	TRBJ2-6	NA	TGTGCCAGCACCTCCCGTGCGGCCGGTGGCTCTGGGGCCAACGTCCTGACTTTC	CASTSRAAGGSGANVLTF
TRBV5-1	few	TRBJ2-3	TRBD1	TGCGCCAGCAGCTCCTCCGGGACAGGGGTGAAAGATACGCAGTATTTT	CASSSSGTGVKDTQYF
TRBV29-1	NA	TRBJ2-2	NA	TGCAGCGTCCTGTGGGGGGCCGGGGAGCTGTTTTTT	CSVLWGAGELFF
TRBV4-3	few	TRBJ1-1	NA	TGCGCCAGCAGCCAAGAATACAGGAACACTGAAGCTTTCTTT	CASSQEYRNTEAFF
TRBV21-1	few	TRBJ2-3	NA	TGTGCCAGCATTCCGGGACCTGCAGATACGCAGTATTTT	CASIPGPADTQYF
TRBV4-3	few	TRBJ2-5	TRBD1	TGCGCCAGCAGCCAAGAAAAAACAGGGGCCCAGTACTTC	CASSQEKTGAQYF
TRBV28	NA	TRBJ1-2	NA	TGTGCCAGCACCCAGCCGGGGTATGGCTACACCTTC	CASTQPGYGYTF
TRBV5-6	NA	TRBJ1-2	TRBD1	TGTGCCAGCAGCCGTCCCCAGGGACAGATCTATGGCTACACCTTC	CASSRPQGQIYGYTF
TRBV15	many	TRBJ2-5	TRBD1	TGTGCCACCAGCAGGGAGGACAGGCGGGAGACCCAGTACTTC	CATSREDRRETQYF